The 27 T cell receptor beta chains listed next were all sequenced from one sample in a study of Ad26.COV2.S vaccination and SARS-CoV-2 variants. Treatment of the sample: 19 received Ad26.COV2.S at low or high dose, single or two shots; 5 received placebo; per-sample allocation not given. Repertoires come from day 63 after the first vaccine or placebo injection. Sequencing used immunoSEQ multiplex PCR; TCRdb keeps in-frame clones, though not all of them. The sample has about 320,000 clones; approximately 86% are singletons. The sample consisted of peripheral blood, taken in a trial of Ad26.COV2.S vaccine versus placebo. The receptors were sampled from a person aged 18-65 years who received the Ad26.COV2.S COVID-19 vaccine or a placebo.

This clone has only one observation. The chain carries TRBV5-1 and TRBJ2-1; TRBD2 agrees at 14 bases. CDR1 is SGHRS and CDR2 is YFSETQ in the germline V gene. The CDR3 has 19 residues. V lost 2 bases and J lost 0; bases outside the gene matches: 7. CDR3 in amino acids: CASSLPGLAGASSYNEQFF. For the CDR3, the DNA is TGCGCCAGCAGCTTACCGGGACTAGCGGGGGCGTCCTCCTACAATGAGCAGTTCTTC.

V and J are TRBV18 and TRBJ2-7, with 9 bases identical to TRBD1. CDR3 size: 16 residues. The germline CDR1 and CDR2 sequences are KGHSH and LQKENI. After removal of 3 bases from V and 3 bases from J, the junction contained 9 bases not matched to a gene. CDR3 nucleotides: TGTGCCAGCTCACCTCTAAGAGGACAGGGGTACTACGAGCAGTACTTC. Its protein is CASSPLRGQGYYEQYF.

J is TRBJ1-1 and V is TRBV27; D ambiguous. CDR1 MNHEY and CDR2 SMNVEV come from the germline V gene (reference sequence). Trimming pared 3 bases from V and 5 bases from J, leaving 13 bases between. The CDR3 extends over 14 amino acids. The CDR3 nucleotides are TGTGCCAGCAGTTTTCGAGCCCCCGGGACTGAAGCTTTCTTT. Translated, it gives CASSFRAPGTEAFF.

Written as DNA, the CDR3 is TGTGCCAGCAGTCAATCTGGAAACACCATATATTTT. Amino acid sequence: CASSQSGNTIYF. V usage is TRBV9 and J usage is TRBJ1-3; no firm D call. This CDR3 has 12 residues. Trimming removed 5 bases at V and 1 base at J, with 4 bases between. Germline V gene data show CDR1 as SGDLS and CDR2 as YYNGEE.

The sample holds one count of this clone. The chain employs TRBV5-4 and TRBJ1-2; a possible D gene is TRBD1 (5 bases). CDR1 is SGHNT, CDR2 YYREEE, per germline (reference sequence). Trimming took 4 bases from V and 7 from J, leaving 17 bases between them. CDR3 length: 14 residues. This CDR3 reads CASSLPGFGGGYTF. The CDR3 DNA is TGTGCCAGCAGCCTTCCAGGGTTTGGGGGTGGCTACACCTTC.

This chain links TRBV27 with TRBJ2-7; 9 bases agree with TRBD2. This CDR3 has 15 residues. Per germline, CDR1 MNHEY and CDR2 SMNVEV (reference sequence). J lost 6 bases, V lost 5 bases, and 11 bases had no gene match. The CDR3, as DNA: TGTGCCAGCAGTCCCCTGCGGCGGGGGGGACGCGAGCAGTACTTC. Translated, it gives CASSPLRRGGREQYF.

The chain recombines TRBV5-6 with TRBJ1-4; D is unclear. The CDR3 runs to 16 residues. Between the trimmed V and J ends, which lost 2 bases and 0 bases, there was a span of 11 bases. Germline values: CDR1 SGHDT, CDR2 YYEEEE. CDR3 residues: CASSFYRLATNEKLFF. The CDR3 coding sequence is TGTGCCAGCAGCTTTTATAGGCTTGCAACTAATGAAAAACTGTTTTTT.

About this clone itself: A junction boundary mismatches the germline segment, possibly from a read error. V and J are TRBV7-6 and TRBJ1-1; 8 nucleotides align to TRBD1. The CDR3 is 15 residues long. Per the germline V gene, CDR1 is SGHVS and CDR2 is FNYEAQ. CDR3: CANSLISQGDSEAFF. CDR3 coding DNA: TGTGCCAACAGCTTAATATCACAGGGGGATTCTGAAGCTTTCTTT.

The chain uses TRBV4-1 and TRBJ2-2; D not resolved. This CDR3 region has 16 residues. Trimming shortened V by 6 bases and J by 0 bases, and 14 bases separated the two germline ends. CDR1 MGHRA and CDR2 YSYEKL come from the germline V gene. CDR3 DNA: TGCGCCAGCAGTCGGACGGAGCTTTCGAACACCGGGGAGCTGTTTTTT. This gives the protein CASSRTELSNTGELFF.

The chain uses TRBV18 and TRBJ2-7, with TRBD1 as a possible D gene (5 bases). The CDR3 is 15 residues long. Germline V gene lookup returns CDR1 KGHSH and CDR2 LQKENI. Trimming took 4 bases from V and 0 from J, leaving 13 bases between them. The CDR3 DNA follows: TGTGCCAGCTCACACCGGACATATTCCTCCTACGAGCAGTACTTC. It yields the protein CASSHRTYSSYEQYF.

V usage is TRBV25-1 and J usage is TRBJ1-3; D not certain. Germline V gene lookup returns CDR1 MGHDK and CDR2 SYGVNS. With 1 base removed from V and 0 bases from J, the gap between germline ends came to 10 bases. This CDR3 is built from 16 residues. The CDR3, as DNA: TGTGCCAGCAGTGAATCAACCCAGGCCTCTGGAAACACCATATATTTT. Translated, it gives CASSESTQASGNTIYF.

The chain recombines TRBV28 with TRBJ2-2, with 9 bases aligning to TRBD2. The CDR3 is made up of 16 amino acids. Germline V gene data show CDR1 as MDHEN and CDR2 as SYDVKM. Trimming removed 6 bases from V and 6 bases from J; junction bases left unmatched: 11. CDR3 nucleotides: TGTGCCAGCAGCTTCCGGAGCGGGGGGCGAGCCGGGGAGCTGTTTTTT. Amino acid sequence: CASSFRSGGRAGELFF.

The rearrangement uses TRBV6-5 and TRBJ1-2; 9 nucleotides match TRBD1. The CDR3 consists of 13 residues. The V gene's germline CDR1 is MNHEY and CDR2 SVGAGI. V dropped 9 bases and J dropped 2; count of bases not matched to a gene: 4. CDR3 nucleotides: TGTGCCAGGGGGACAGGGTTAAACTATGGCTACACCTTC. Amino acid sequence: CARGTGLNYGYTF.

The CDR3 region is CASTGAGTTSYNEQFF. The CDR3 nucleotides read TGTGCCAGCACCGGGGCCGGGACAACCTCCTACAATGAGCAGTTCTTC. The V gene is TRBV11-2, the J gene TRBJ2-1, with D perhaps matching TRBD1 (6 bases). V lost 7 bases and J 0 bases, leaving 16 bases between the germline ends. The CDR3 loop spans 16 amino acids. CDR1 is SGHAT and CDR2 is FQNNGV in the germline V gene.

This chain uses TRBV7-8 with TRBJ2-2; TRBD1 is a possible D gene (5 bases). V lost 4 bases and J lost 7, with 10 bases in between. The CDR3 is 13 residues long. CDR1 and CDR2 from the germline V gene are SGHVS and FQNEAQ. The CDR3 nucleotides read TGTGCCAGCAGCTCGACAGTGGGCGGGGAGCTGTTTTTT. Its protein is CASSSTVGGELFF.

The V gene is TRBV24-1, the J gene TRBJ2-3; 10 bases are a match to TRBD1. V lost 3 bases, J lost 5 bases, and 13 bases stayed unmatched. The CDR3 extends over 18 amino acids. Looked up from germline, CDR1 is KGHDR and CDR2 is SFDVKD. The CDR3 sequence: CATSDLPGTGVGKDTQYF. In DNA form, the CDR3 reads TGTGCCACCAGTGATCTCCCCGGGACAGGGGTCGGTAAAGATACGCAGTATTTT.

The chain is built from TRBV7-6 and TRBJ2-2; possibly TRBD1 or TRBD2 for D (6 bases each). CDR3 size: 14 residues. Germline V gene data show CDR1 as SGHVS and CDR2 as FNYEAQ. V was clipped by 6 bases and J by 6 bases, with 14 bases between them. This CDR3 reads CASSLGRGPGELFF. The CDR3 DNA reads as TGTGCCAGCAGTTTGGGACGGGGGCCCGGGGAGCTGTTTTTT.

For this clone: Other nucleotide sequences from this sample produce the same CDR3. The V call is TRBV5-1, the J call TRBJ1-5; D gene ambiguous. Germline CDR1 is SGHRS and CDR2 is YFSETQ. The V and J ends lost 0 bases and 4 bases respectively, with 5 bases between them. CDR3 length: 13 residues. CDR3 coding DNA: TGCGCCAGCAGCTTGGACCTTAATCAGCCCCAGCATTTT. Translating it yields CASSLDLNQPQHF.

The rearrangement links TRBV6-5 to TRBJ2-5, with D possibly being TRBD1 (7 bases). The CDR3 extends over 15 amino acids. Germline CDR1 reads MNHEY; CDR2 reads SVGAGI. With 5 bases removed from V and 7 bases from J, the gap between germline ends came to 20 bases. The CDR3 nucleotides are TGTGCCAGCAGTCGGGGGACAGTGGATCGAGGGACCCAGTACTTC. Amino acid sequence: CASSRGTVDRGTQYF.

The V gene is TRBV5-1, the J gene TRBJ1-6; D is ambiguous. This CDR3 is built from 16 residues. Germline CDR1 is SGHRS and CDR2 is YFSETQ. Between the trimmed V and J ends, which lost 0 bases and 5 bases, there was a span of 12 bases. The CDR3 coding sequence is TGCGCCAGCAGCTTGGAGGAGGGAGCGCATAATTCACCCCTCCACTTT. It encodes CASSLEEGAHNSPLHF.

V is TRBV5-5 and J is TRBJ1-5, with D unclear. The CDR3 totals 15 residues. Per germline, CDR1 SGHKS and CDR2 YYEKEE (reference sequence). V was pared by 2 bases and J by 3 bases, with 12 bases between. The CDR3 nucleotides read TGTGCCAGCAGCTTAAAGGGCGGCCTCAATCAGCCCCAGCATTTT. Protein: CASSLKGGLNQPQHF.

CDR3: CASSLGDREIYGYTF. The CDR3 DNA reads TGCGCCAGCAGCTTGGGTGACAGGGAGATCTATGGCTACACCTTC. The chain employs TRBV5-1 and TRBJ1-2; 7 positions match TRBD1. V lost 0 bases, J lost 4 bases, and 6 bases stayed unmatched. The CDR3 spans 15 residues. The germline V gene has CDR1 SGHRS and CDR2 YFSETQ.

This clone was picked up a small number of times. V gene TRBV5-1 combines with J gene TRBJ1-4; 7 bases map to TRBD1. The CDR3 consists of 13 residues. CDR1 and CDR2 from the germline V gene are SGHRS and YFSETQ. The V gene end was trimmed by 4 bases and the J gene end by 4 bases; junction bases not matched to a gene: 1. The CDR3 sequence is CASSRDSNEKLFF. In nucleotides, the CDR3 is TGCGCCAGCAGCAGGGACAGTAATGAAAAACTGTTTTTT.

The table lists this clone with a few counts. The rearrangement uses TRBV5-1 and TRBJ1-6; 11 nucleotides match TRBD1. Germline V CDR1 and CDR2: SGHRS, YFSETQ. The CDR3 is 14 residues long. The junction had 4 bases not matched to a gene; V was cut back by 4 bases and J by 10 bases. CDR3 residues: CASSAGQGDSPLHF. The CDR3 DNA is TGCGCCAGCAGCGCGGGACAGGGGGACTCACCCCTCCACTTT.

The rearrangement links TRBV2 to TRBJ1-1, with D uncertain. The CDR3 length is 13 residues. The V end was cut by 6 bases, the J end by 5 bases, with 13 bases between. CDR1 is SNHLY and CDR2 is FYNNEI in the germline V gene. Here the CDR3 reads CASSPEGMTEAFF. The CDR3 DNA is TGTGCCAGCAGCCCCGAGGGAATGACTGAAGCTTTCTTT.

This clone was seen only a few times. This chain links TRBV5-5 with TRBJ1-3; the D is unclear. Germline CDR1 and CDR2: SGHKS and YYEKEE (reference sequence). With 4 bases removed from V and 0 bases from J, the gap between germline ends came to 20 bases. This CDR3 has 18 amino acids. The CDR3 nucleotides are TGTGCCAGCAGCCTCGGACGGGGATACTCTGACTCTGGAAACACCATATATTTT. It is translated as CASSLGRGYSDSGNTIYF.

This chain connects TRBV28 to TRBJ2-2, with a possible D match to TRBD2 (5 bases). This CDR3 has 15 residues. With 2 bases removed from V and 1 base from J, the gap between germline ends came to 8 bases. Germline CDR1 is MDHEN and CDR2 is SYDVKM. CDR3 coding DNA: TGTGCCAGCAGTTTAATGGCGGGGAACACCGGGGAGCTGTTTTTT. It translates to CASSLMAGNTGELFF. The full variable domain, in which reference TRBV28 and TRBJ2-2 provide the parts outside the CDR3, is DVKVTQSSRYLVKRTGEKVFLECVQDMDHENMFWYRQDPGLGLRLIYFSYDVKMKEKGDIPEGYSVSREKKERFSLILESASTNQTSMYLCASSLMAGNTGELFFGEGSRLTVL.